This T cell receptor (beta chain) was captured in a study of cytomegalovirus exposure and HLA in healthy donors. Overall study context: There were 65 million to 85 million unique TCRs (from HLA-typed donors) in an early data release.

Comment on this clone: Its specificity is not known.

The study ran its PCR with 60 Vbeta and 13 Jbeta primers. Per the original methods: About 12 million of roughly 81 million unique TCR beta chains were shared, per a later count. Sequencing was performed with immunoSEQ multiplex PCR; in TCRdb, only in-frame clones are kept and a portion is missing. The V and J calls and clone size come from that table; D and trimming were worked out from the DNA. The table lists some 76,000 clones, 86% of them singletons. This CDR3 is built from 15 residues. Germline CDR1 and CDR2: SGDLS and YYNGEE. J gave up 0 bases and V 7 bases, and 7 bases lay outside the gene matches. When sampled, the donors appeared nominally healthy, though they likely had unrecorded immune exposures. General study results and limits: Available immune exposure information was restricted to CMV serostatus only.

This receptor was obtained from a woman aged 25 to 45 in good health and CMV-seronegative. The sample comprised PBMCs. The V gene is TRBV9, the J gene TRBJ2-3; 8 nucleotides line up with TRBD1. The CDR3 loop is CASSGGGSSTDTQYF. The DNA for the CDR3 is TGTGCCAGCTCAGGGGGCGGATCTAGCACAGATACGCAGTATTTT.